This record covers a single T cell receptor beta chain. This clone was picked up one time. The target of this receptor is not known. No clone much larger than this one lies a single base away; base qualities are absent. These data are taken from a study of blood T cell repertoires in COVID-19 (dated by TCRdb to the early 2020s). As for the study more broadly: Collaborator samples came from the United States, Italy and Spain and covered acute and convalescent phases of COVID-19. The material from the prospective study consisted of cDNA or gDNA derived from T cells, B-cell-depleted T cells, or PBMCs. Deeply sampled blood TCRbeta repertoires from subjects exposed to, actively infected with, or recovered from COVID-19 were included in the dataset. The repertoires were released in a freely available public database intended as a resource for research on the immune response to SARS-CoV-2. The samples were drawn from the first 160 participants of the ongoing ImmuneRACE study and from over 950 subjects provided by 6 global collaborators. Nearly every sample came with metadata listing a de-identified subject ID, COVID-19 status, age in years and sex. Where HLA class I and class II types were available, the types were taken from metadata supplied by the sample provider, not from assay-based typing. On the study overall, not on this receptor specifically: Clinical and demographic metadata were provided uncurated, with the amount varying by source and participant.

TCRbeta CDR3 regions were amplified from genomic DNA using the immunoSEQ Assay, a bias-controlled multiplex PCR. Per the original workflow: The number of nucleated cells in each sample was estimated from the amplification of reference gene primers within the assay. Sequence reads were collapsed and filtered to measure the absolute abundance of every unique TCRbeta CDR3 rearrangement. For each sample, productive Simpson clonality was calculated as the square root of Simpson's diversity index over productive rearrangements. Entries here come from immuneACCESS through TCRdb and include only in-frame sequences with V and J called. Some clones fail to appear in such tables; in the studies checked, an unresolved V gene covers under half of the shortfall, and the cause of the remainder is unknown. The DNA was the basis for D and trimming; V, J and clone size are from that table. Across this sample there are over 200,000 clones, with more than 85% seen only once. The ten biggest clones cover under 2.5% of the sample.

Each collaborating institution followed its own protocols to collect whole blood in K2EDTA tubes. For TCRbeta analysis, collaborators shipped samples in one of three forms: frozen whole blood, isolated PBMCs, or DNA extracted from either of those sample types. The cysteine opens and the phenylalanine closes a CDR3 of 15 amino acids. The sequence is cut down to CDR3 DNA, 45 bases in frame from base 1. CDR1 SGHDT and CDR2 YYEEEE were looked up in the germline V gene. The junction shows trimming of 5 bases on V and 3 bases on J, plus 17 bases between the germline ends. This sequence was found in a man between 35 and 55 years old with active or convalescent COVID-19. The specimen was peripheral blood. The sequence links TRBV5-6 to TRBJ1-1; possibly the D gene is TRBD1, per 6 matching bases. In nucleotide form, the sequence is TGTGCCAGCAGACGATTAGGGGGGGCTGACACTGAAGCTTTCTTT. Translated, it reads CASRRLGGADTEAFF.